Listed below are T cell receptor beta chains from one sample, sequenced in a study of tumor-infiltrating lymphocytes in primary liver carcinoma. TCRdb passed the multiplex PCR reads through MiXCR, listing each CDR3 protein once. The top ten hold roughly 9% of the sample, which has 250,000 to 400,000 distinct CDR3 sequences, more than 55% seen once. The sample taken for sequencing was peripheral blood. The origin of the receptors is a man aged 40-49 years with primary liver carcinoma and hepatitis B virus infection. Both conserved end residues are part of each CDR3. The D gene is left open where the match is weak. Expanded clones are given a class, and other clones once, few, many or no size at all.

J: TRBJ1-2
D: .
V: TRBV5-6
size: .
DNA: TGTGCCGGGGAGCGAATGACAAATCCCTATGGCTACACATTC
CDR3: CAGERMTNPYGYTF

J: TRBJ2-1
D: .
V: TRBV14
size: .
DNA: TGTGCCTGCAGCCTCCGGGACCTGAAGTCGGATGAGCAGTTCTTC
CDR3: CACSLRDLKSDEQFF

J: TRBJ2-3
D: TRBD2
V: TRBV11-1
size: .
DNA: TGTGCCAGCTGCTTAACACGCGGGAGCCCCACAGATACTCAGTATTTT
CDR3: CASCLTRGSPTDTQYF

J: TRBJ1-5
D: TRBD1
V: TRBV5-1
size: .
DNA: TGCGCCAGCAGCCTCACAGGGGGGATCAATCAGCCCCAGCATTTT
CDR3: CASSLTGGINQPQHF

J: TRBJ2-7
D: .
V: TRBV5-6
size: .
DNA: TGTGCCAGCAGCTCCAGGTTACCCTCCTACGAGCAGTACTTC
CDR3: CASSSRLPSYEQYF

J: TRBJ2-7
D: TRBD2
V: TRBV10-3
size: many
DNA: TGTGCCATCAGGGGGACTAGCGGGACCTACGAGCAGTACTTC
CDR3: CAIRGTSGTYEQYF

J: TRBJ1-5
D: .
V: TRBV5-8
size: few
DNA: TGTGCCAGCAGCTTAGGGCTAAATCAGCCCCAGCATTTT
CDR3: CASSLGLNQPQHF

J: TRBJ2-2
D: .
V: TRBV5-1
size: once
DNA: TGCGCCAGCAGCCAACAAAGTGTGTCCAGGGAGCTGTTTTTT
CDR3: CASSQQSVSRELFF

J: TRBJ2-3
D: .
V: TRBV29-1
size: many
DNA: TGCAGCGGCAGGTCAGATGCGCAGTATTTT
CDR3: CSGRSDAQYF

J: TRBJ1-1
D: .
V: TRBV29-1
size: many
DNA: TGCAGCGTTGGGGGGAGGGCGAACACTGAAGCTTTCTTT
CDR3: CSVGGRANTEAFF

J: TRBJ2-5
D: .
V: TRBV7-9
size: .
DNA: TGTGCCAGCAGCTTACACAGCTTCGGAGAGACCCAGTACTTC
CDR3: CASSLHSFGETQYF

J: TRBJ2-7
D: .
V: TRBV6-2/TRBV6-3
size: .
DNA: TGTGCCAGCACCACCTCGACAGGTACCTCCTACGAGCAGTACTTC
CDR3: CASTTSTGTSYEQYF

J: TRBJ2-7
D: .
V: TRBV11-1
size: medium-sized
DNA: TGTGCCAGCAGCTTTCAGGCACCAGTGGGCTACGAGCAGTACTTC
CDR3: CASSFQAPVGYEQYF

J: TRBJ2-5
D: .
V: TRBV29-1
size: many
DNA: TGCAGCGCGTTGGCGCGATTCGGGGAGACCCAGTACTTC
CDR3: CSALARFGETQYF

J: TRBJ2-3
D: .
V: TRBV10-3
size: .
DNA: TGTGCCATCAGTGAGTCCGTGGTGGTCACAGATACGCAGTATTTT
CDR3: CAISESVVVTDTQYF

J: TRBJ1-5
D: .
V: TRBV2
size: .
DNA: TGTGCCAGCAGTGATCAACCTGGTCAGCCCCAGCATTTT
CDR3: CASSDQPGQPQHF

J: TRBJ1-5
D: .
V: TRBV11-2
size: once
DNA: TGTGCCAGCAGCATAGGCAGGGAGGGCAATCAGCCCCGACATTTT
CDR3: CASSIGREGNQPRHF

J: TRBJ1-2
D: TRBD1
V: TRBV28
size: .
DNA: TGTGCCAGCGGGACAGCCTATGGCTACACCTTC
CDR3: CASGTAYGYTF

J: TRBJ2-1
D: TRBD2
V: TRBV5-6
size: .
DNA: TGTGCCAGCAGCTTGCGGGTCCCTAGCGGTCCTACCAATGAGCAGTTCTTC
CDR3: CASSLRVPSGPTNEQFF

J: TRBJ2-7
D: .
V: TRBV6-5
size: .
DNA: TGTGCCACCAGGACGGGGACTCGGGAGCAGTACTTC
CDR3: CATRTGTREQYF

J: TRBJ2-3
D: .
V: TRBV5-4
size: .
DNA: TGTGCCAGCAGATTCGGGGGGCAGAATACGCAGTATTTT
CDR3: CASRFGGQNTQYF

J: TRBJ1-6
D: .
V: TRBV6-6
size: .
DNA: TGTGCCAGCAGTCACCTCGGCCTGACAACACCCCTCCACTTT
CDR3: CASSHLGLTTPLHF

J: TRBJ2-5
D: .
V: TRBV5-6
size: few
DNA: TGTGCTAGCAGCTTGGTTTCAGGGCTCAAAGAGACCCAGTACTTC
CDR3: CASSLVSGLKETQYF

J: TRBJ1-6
D: TRBD1
V: TRBV5-1
size: .
DNA: TGCGCCAGCAGCGCCGGGACAGCAAATAATTCACCCTTCCACTTT
CDR3: CASSAGTANNSPFHF

J: TRBJ2-1
D: .
V: TRBV6-6
size: .
DNA: TGTGCCAGCTCGAGTCGGGATGAGCAGTTCTTC
CDR3: CASSSRDEQFF

J: TRBJ1-1
D: .
V: TRBV28
size: .
DNA: TGTGCCAGCAGTTTCTGGGGTATGAACACTGAAGCTTTCTTT
CDR3: CASSFWGMNTEAFF

J: TRBJ2-1
D: .
V: TRBV6-6
size: .
DNA: TGTGCCAGCACCACCCGGCAGGGCCCCTACAATGAGCAGTTCTTC
CDR3: CASTTRQGPYNEQFF